This TCR beta chain is drawn from a study of cytomegalovirus exposure and HLA in healthy donors. The CDR3 is made up of 13 amino acids. CDR1 is MNHEY, CDR2 SMNVEV, per germline (reference sequence). The V end was cut by 0 bases, the J end by 5 bases, with 8 bases between. PCR used 60 Vbeta primers and 13 Jbeta primers. Methods used by the authors: In a later analysis, of roughly 83 million unique beta chains, roughly 11 million appeared in at least two donors. Using immunoSEQ multiplex PCR, the repertoire was profiled, and TCRdb retains in-frame clones only, with some absent. V, J and clone size derive from that table, while D and trimming were established from the DNA sequence. The sample has about 140,000 clones, about 10% seen once.

The receptor comes from a man aged 50 or older in good health and CMV-seronegative. The rearrangement uses TRBV27 and TRBJ2-7, with D maybe TRBD1 (5 bases). The sequenced sample was PBMCs. CDR3 nucleotide sequence: TGTGCCAGCAGTTTATCAGGGGTCCACGAGCAGTACTTC. Its translation: CASSLSGVHEQYF.